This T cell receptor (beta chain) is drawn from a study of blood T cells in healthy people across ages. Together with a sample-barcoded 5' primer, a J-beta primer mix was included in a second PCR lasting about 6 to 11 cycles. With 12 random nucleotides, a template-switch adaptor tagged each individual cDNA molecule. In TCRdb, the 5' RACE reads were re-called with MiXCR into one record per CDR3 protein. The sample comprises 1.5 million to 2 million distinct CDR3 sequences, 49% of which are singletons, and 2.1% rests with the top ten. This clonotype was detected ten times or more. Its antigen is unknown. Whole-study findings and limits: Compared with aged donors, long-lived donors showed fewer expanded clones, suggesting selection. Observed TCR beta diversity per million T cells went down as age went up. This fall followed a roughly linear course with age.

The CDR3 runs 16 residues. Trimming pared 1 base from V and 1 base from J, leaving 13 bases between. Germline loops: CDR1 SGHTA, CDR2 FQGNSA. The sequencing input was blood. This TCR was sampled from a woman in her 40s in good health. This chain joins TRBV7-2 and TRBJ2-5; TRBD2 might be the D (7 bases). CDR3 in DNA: TGTGCCAGCAGCTTAGTTACAGGGAGGGTCCAAGAGACCCAGTACTTC. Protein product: CASSLVTGRVQETQYF.